The rows below give T cell receptor beta chains drawn from one sample of a study of technical replicates of blood from several donors. Repertoires were generated with immunoSEQ multiplex PCR, while TCRdb's copy carries only in-frame clones and drops some. This table holds some 84,000 clones, roughly 90% found once. Sequenced material: T cells isolated from PBMCs. The receptors here all came from a human donor in good health. Each CDR3 is given with its conserved first and last residue. D genes are given only for firm matches. Rows give clone size only sometimes, using once, few, many, or a class for an expanded clone.

.	TRBJ2-1	TRBV28	11	TRBD2	CASRIGLGQFF	TGTGCCAGCAGAATTGGACTAGGACAGTTCTTC
.	TRBJ2-7	TRBV5-6	14	TRBD1	CASSDMTTGEEQYF	TGTGCCAGCAGCGACATGACAACAGGGGAAGAGCAGTACTTC
.	TRBJ2-1	TRBV30	12	TRBD1	CAWSPRGNEQFF	TGTGCCTGGAGTCCCAGGGGGAATGAGCAGTTCTTC
once	TRBJ1-2	TRBV19	12	.	CAKRGGFYGYTF	TGTGCCAAAAGGGGGGGCTTCTATGGCTACACCTTC
.	TRBJ2-7	TRBV5-8	14	.	CASSLGTSSYEQYF	TGTGCCAGCAGCTTGGGGACATCCTCCTACGAGCAGTACTTC
.	TRBJ2-2	TRBV30	13	.	CAWSLGQTGELFF	TGTGCCTGGAGTCTAGGACAAACCGGGGAGCTGTTTTTT
.	TRBJ2-3	TRBV2	11	.	CASIATDTQYF	TGTGCCAGCATAGCCACAGATACGCAGTATTTT
.	TRBJ2-3	TRBV4-1	17	TRBD2	CASSQDIAREFADTQYF	TGCGCCAGCAGCCAAGATATCGCGCGGGAGTTTGCAGATACGCAGTATTTT
.	TRBJ2-5	TRBV18	13	.	CASSPREGETQYF	TGTGCCAGCTCACCACGCGAGGGAGAGACCCAGTACTTC
.	TRBJ1-4	TRBV5-8	14	TRBD1	CASSSGTGGEKLFF	TGTGCCAGCAGCTCCGGGACAGGGGGTGAAAAACTGTTTTTT
.	TRBJ1-1	TRBV27	13	.	CASRGAGLSEAFF	TGTGCCAGCAGGGGGGCAGGTCTATCTGAAGCTTTCTTT
once	TRBJ2-7	TRBV6-5	12	.	CASSFRAYEQYF	TGTGCCAGCAGTTTTCGGGCCTACGAGCAGTACTTC
.	TRBJ2-1	TRBV7-6	16	.	CASSPIPGTLYNEQFF	TGTGCCAGCAGCCCGATACCTGGGACACTTTACAATGAGCAGTTCTTC
.	TRBJ2-5	TRBV11-2	15	TRBD2	CASSLVGGGQETQYF	TGTGCCAGCAGCTTAGTTGGGGGGGGTCAAGAGACCCAGTACTTC
.	TRBJ1-1	TRBV2	12	TRBD1	CASSSDRITAFF	TGTGCCAGCAGTTCGGACAGGATTACAGCTTTCTTT